The 15 T cell receptor beta chains reported below all come from one sample, sequenced in a study of T cells after somatic rescue of genetic block. Assay used: immunoSEQ multiplex PCR; TCRdb lists only in-frame clones, some missing. The sample has some 70,000 clones, roughly 90% seen once. Input material: peripheral blood mononuclear cells (PBMCs). The receptors come from a man aged 25 to 40.

This chain joins TRBV28 and TRBJ2-4; D possibly corresponds to TRBD1 (5 bases). CDR1 is MDHEN, CDR2 SYDVKM, per germline. Trimming took 5 bases from V and 2 from J, leaving 13 bases between them. This CDR3 comprises 15 residues. DNA for the CDR3: TGTGCCAGCAGTCCTGCAGGGTATACCAAAAACATTCAGTACTTC. It translates to CASSPAGYTKNIQYF.

The V call is TRBV5-6, the J call TRBJ1-2, with D possibly being TRBD1 (5 bases). CDR3 length equals 16 residues. The V and J ends lost 0 bases and 4 bases respectively, with 16 bases between them. CDR1 and CDR2 (germline): SGHDT, YYEEEE. The CDR3 bases are TGTGCCAGCAGCTTGGCGGTTTTGGGGGACGGCTATGGCTACACCTTC. This encodes CASSLAVLGDGYGYTF.

This chain uses TRBV6-1 with TRBJ1-3; no firm D call. This CDR3 is built from 14 residues. Looked up from germline, CDR1 is MNHNS and CDR2 is SASEGT. The germline V and J ends were trimmed by 6 bases and 4 bases, with 13 bases remaining between them. CDR3 nucleotides: TGTGCCAGCAGCGGGTCCGGAAGGGGAAACACCATATATTTT. Translated: CASSGSGRGNTIYF.

The chain couples TRBV18 to TRBJ2-4; 11 bases are a match to TRBD2. Germline loops: CDR1 KGHSH, CDR2 LQKENI. V trimming: 3 bases; J trimming: 0 bases; junction bases outside the gene matches: 7. This CDR3 comprises 18 residues. The CDR3 nucleotides read TGTGCCAGCTCACCCGGCAGTAGCGGGAGGGTAGCCAAAAACATTCAGTACTTC. Translating it yields CASSPGSSGRVAKNIQYF.

The chain employs TRBV18 and TRBJ1-2; 8 nucleotides line up with TRBD1. Looked up from germline, CDR1 is KGHSH and CDR2 is LQKENI. V lost 3 bases to trimming and J lost 8 bases; unmatched junction nucleotides: 8. This CDR3 has 14 residues. The CDR3 loop reads CASSPPGQVSGYTF. CDR3 DNA sequence: TGTGCCAGCTCACCCCCGGGACAGGTGTCCGGCTACACCTTC.

The CDR3 DNA reads as TGTGCCAGCAGCCCCGGGCTTCGGGAGACCCAGTACTTC. Residues: CASSPGLRETQYF. The chain couples TRBV11-2 to TRBJ2-5; D is undetermined. Germline CDR1 and CDR2: SGHAT and FQNNGV. The V end lost 5 bases, the J end lost 5 bases, and 12 bases lay between the germline ends. CDR3 length: 13 residues.

This clone was counted only a few times. The chain is built from TRBV5-1 and TRBJ1-2, with D possibly TRBD1 on 6 matching bases. V lost 4 bases to trimming and J lost 6 bases, with 10 bases between them. This CDR3 spans 12 amino acids. Germline CDR1 is SGHRS and CDR2 is YFSETQ. The CDR3 region has the DNA TGCGCCAGCAGCAGGACAGCGGATGGCTACACCTTC. Encoded protein: CASSRTADGYTF.

V and J are TRBV9 and TRBJ1-1; D gene uncertain. Germline CDR1 and CDR2: SGDLS and YYNGEE. The CDR3 totals 12 residues. Trimming shortened V by 2 bases and J by 4 bases, and 6 bases separated the two germline ends. Here the CDR3 DNA reads TGTGCCAGCAGCGTCACCCTCACTGAAGCTTTCTTT. It yields the protein CASSVTLTEAFF.

The rearrangement joins TRBV9 to TRBJ2-3; 7 bases match TRBD2. The CDR3 is 14 residues long. The V and J ends lost 0 bases and 6 bases, in that order; junction bases with no gene match: 4. Germline loops: CDR1 SGDLS, CDR2 YYNGEE. The CDR3 here is CASSVGGRADTQYF. DNA of the CDR3: TGTGCCAGCAGCGTAGGAGGGAGGGCTGATACGCAGTATTTT.

The V and J genes are TRBV5-1 and TRBJ1-6; D is undetermined. Trimming took off 6 bases at V and 6 bases at J, with 10 bases between the two ends. The CDR3 has 13 amino acids. The germline gives CDR1 SGHRS, CDR2 YFSETQ. The DNA for the CDR3 is TGCGCCAGCAAGCCGTTGGGTAATTCACCCCTCCACTTT. Translating it yields CASKPLGNSPLHF. The whole variable domain, remainder taken from reference TRBV5-1 and TRBJ1-6, is KAGVTQTPRYLIKTRGQQVTLSCSPISGHRSVSWYQQTPGQGLQFLFEYFSETQRNKGNFPGRFSGRQFSNSRSEMNVSTLELGDSALYLCASKPLGNSPLHFGNGTRLTVT.

The chain has TRBV4-2 and TRBJ2-5; D gene uncertain. This CDR3 has 15 amino acids. The V and J ends lost 2 bases and 5 bases respectively, with 15 bases between them. In germline, CDR1 is LGHNA, CDR2 YNFKEQ. CDR3 residues: CASSQTATIEETQYF. The DNA for the CDR3 is TGTGCCAGCAGCCAAACGGCCACAATAGAGGAGACCCAGTACTTC.

This rearrangement joins TRBV7-9 to TRBJ1-2; the D gene is possibly TRBD1 (5 bases). Trimming shortened V by 4 bases and J by 4 bases, and 10 bases separated the two germline ends. This CDR3 has 13 residues. Germline V lookup: CDR1 SEHNR, CDR2 FQNEAQ (reference sequence). The CDR3 region is CASSSQGSYGYTF. DNA for the CDR3: TGTGCCAGCAGCTCCCAGGGAAGCTATGGCTACACCTTC.

The chain has TRBV25-1 and TRBJ1-1, with 8 bases that match TRBD1. Germline trimming cut 3 bases from V and 5 bases from J; bases unmatched to any gene: 5. CDR1 and CDR2 (germline): MGHDK, SYGVNS. This CDR3 has 14 residues. The CDR3 DNA reads as TGTGCCAGCAGTGAGTCGACAGGGGAGACTGAAGCTTTCTTT. It specifies CASSESTGETEAFF.

J is TRBJ1-3 and V is TRBV9; a weak D match, TRBD1 (5 bases). Deletions cut 1 base from V and 4 bases from J, with 12 bases between. Germline V gene data show CDR1 as SGDLS and CDR2 as YYNGEE. This CDR3 is 15 amino acids long. Here the CDR3 reads CASSVTVGVGNTIYF. DNA for the CDR3: TGTGCCAGCAGCGTAACCGTAGGGGTGGGAAACACCATATATTTT.

The chain recombines TRBV10-3 with TRBJ1-2; D ambiguous. V was clipped by 3 bases and J by 3 bases, with 8 bases between them. The CDR3 totals 13 residues. Germline CDR1 ENHRY, CDR2 SYGVKD. The chain's CDR3 is CAISDSEDYGYTF. The CDR3 DNA follows: TGTGCCATCAGTGATTCAGAGGACTATGGCTACACCTTC.